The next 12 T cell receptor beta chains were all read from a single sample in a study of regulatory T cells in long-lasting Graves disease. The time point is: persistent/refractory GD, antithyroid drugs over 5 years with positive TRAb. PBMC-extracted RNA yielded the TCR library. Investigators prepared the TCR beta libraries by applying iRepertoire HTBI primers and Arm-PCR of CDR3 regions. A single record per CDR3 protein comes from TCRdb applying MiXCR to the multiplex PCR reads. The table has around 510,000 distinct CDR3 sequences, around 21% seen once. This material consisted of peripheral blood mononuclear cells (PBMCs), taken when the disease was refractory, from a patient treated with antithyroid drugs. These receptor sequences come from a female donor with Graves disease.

This chain's CDR3 is CASTWAGAIRGYTF. Here the CDR3 DNA reads TGTGCCAGCACCTGGGCGGGGGCGATCCGAGGCTACACCTTC. The chain carries TRBV28 and TRBJ1-2; possibly TRBD1 for D (6 bases). CDR3 length equals 14 residues. Germline V CDR1 and CDR2: MDHEN, SYDVKM. V lost 7 bases to trimming and J lost 8 bases, with 20 bases between them.

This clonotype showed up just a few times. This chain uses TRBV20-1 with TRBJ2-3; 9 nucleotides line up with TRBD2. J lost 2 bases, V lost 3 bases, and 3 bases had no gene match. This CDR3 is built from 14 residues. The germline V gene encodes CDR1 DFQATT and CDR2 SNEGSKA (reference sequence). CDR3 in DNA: TGCAGTGCTAGGACTAGCGGCAACACAGATACGCAGTATTTT. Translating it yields CSARTSGNTDTQYF.

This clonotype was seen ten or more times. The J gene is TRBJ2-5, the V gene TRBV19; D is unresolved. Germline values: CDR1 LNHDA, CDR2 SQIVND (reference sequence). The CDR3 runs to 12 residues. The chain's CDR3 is CASSELGETQYF. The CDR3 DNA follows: TGTGCGTCCTCGGAGTTGGGAGAGACCCAGTACTTC.

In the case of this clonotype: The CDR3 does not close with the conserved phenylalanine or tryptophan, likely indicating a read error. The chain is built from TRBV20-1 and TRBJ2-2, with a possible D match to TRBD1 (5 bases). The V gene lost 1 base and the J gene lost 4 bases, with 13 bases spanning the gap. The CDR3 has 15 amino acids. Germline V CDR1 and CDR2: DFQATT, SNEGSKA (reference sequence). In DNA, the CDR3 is TGCAGTGCTAGAGGGCAGGGAAGGGCCACCGGGGAGCTGTTTTCT. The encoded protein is CSARGQGRATGELFS.

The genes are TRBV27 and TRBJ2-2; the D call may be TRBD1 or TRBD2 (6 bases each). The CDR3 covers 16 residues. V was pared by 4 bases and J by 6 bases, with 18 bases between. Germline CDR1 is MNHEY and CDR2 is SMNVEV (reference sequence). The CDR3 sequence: CASSSGFRGRPGELFF. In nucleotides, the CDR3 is TGTGCCAGCAGTTCCGGCTTTAGGGGGAGGCCCGGGGAGCTGTTTTTT.

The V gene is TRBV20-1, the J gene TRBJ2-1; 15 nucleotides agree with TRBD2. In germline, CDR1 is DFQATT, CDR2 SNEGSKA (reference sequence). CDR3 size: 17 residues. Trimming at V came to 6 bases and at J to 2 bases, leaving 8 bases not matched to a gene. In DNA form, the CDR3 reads TGCAGTGCACTCGGACTAGCGGGAGGGCATCCCTACAATGAGCAGTTCTTC. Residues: CSALGLAGGHPYNEQFF.

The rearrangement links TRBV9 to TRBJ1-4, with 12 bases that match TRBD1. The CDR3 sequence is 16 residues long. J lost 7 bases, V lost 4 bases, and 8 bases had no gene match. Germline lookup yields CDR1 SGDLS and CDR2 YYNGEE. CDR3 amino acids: CASSPSGQGASEKLFF. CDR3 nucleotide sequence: TGTGCCAGCAGCCCCTCGGGACAGGGGGCAAGTGAAAAACTGTTTTTT.

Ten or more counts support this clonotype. Here the CDR3 reads CASSLWGHEQYF. The CDR3 DNA is TGTGCCAGCAGTTTGTGGGGGCACGAGCAGTACTTC. The rearrangement links TRBV28 to TRBJ2-7; a possible D gene is TRBD1 (6 bases). The CDR3 length is 12 residues. Germline V gene lookup returns CDR1 MDHEN and CDR2 SYDVKM. The germline V and J ends were trimmed by 3 bases and 5 bases, with 8 bases remaining between them.

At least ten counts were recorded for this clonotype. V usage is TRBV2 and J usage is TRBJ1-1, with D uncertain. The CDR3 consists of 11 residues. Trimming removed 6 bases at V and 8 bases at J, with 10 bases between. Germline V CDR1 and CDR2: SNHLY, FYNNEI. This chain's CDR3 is CASRGGPEAFF. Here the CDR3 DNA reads TGTGCCAGCAGAGGTGGGCCAGAAGCTTTCTTT.

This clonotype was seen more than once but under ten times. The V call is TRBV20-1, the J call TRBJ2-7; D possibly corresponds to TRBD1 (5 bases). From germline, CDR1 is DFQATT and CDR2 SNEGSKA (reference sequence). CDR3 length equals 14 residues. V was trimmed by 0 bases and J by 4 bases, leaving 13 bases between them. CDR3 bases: TGCAGTGCTAGAGACAGGGTTTTTTCTTACGAGCAGTACTTC. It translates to CSARDRVFSYEQYF.

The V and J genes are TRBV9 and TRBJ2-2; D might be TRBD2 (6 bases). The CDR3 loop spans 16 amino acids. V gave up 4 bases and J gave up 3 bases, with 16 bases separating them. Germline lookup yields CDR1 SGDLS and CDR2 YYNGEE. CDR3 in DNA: TGTGCCAGCAGCCCCCGACTAGGGTTAGACACCGGGGAGCTGTTTTTT. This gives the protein CASSPRLGLDTGELFF.

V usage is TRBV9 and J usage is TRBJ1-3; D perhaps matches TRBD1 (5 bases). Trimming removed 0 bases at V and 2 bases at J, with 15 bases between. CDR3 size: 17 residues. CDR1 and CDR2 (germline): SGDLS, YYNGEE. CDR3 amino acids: CASSVGWGGGPGNTIYF. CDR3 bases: TGTGCCAGCAGCGTAGGATGGGGCGGAGGACCTGGAAACACCATATATTTT.